This T cell receptor (beta chain) stems from a study of T cells after yellow fever vaccination. Trimming removed 5 bases at V and 1 base at J, with 5 bases between. The CDR3 is made up of 12 amino acids. Germline lookup yields CDR1 SGHTA and CDR2 FQGNSA. Comment on this clonotype: The antigen is unknown.

Template-switching 5'RACE yielded the TCR cDNA; a universal primer site and UMIs were added in the process. TCRdb called the 5' RACE reads again in MiXCR, with one record for every CDR3 protein. The sample includes more than 300,000 distinct CDR3 sequences, around 10% of them seen just once. Findings and limits, study-wide: Detected again after the booster were most primary-vaccination clones, at 95% to 97% CD4 and approximately 87% CD8. Peaking faster, on day 5 versus 15, the secondary response was nonetheless weaker.

The genes are TRBV7-2 and TRBJ2-5; D gene uncertain. The sequences come from CD4+ T cells sorted from PBMCs, collected 45 days after the yellow fever booster vaccination. The clonotype was recovered from a man aged 18-30 years who received the YFV17D yellow fever vaccine. The CDR3 here is CTSSPLQETQYF. CDR3 DNA: TGTACCAGCAGCCCTCTCCAAGAGACCCAGTACTTC.